This TCR beta chain was profiled in a study of T cells in lung cancer brain metastases. The overall study: Tobacco use history was present in about 85% of the roughly 20 patients, median about 43 pack-years.

Concerning this clone: Its antigen is not identified.

Patients with a history of multiple malignancies were excluded. Marked H&E slides guided macrodissection of tumor areas from a few unstained, deparaffinized approximately 11 um sections. Sequencing used immunoSEQ multiplex PCR; TCRdb keeps in-frame clones, though not all of them. The sample consists of roughly 1,900 clones, roughly 90% of them appearing once. Overall study findings and caveats: Compared with paired primaries, brain metastases showed fewer unique productive clones (around 1,400 versus 4,600).

Deletions cut 0 bases from V and 1 base from J, with 16 bases between. The germline V gene encodes CDR1 SGHNT and CDR2 YYREEE (reference sequence). The CDR3 has 18 amino acids. Input material: tumor tissue from a brain metastasis. The gene calls are TRBV5-4 and TRBJ2-2; D not resolved. The TCR comes from a woman in her forties or fifties with non-small cell lung cancer that had spread to the brain. The DNA for the CDR3 is TGTGCCAGCAGCTTGGCATTTCAGGTTAACAAGAACACCGGGGAGCTGTTTTTT. Amino acids: CASSLAFQVNKNTGELFF. Complete variable domain (other parts from reference TRBV5-4 and TRBJ2-2): ETGVTQSPTHLIKTRGQQVTLRCSSQSGHNTVSWYQQALGQGPQFIFQYYREEENGRGNFPPRFSGLQFPNYSSELNVNALELDDSALYLCASSLAFQVNKNTGELFFGEGSRLTVL.